The sequence of this T cell receptor (beta chain) was determined in a study of T cell changes during pregnancy in multiple sclerosis. This CDR3 is 15 amino acids long. Clones were sequenced by immunoSEQ multiplex PCR, and TCRdb holds only the in-frame ones, with some missing. This sample has fewer than 80,000 clones, with approximately 92% found just once. This specimen was peripheral blood, taken in the third trimester of pregnancy. The sequence was obtained from a female donor in good health, enrolled as a control in a pregnancy study. The chain couples TRBV21-1 to TRBJ2-7; TRBD1, the table's D call, was not compared with the DNA. TRBV21-1 is tagged as a pseudogene. CDR3 nucleotides: TGTGCCAGCAGCAAAGGGGCAGGCAACCCCTACGAGCAGTACTTC. It yields the protein CASSKGAGNPYEQYF.